This record looks at one T cell receptor beta chain sequence and its context. What it recognizes is unknown. The sample is drawn from a study of shared clonotypes between healthy human individuals. Across several immunoSEQ plates, the genomic DNA of each subset was split evenly. Produced via immunoSEQ multiplex PCR; TCRdb's table is partial and in-frame only. Altogether under 80,000 clones are present, 62% being singletons, with the ten largest covering roughly 49%. In germline, CDR1 is SNHLY, CDR2 FYNNEI. The CDR3 runs 15 residues. The ends lost 6 bases at V and 3 bases at J; junction bases unmatched: 7. Study findings and constraints: Clonotype sharing among donors, it was expected, would be affected by sequencing depth.

The sequenced sample consisted of memory CD8+ T cells sorted from blood. The subset: CD45RO+ cells pooled with CCR7-negative TemRA cells. The J gene is TRBJ1-4, the V gene TRBV2; TRBD1 agrees at 7 bases. The sequence was obtained from a man younger than 45 in good health. CDR3 in DNA: TGTGCCAGCAGAGAAACAGGGGTCGCTAATGAAAAACTGTTTTTT. Protein: CASRETGVANEKLFF.